These 29 T cell receptor beta chains were sequenced from one sample in a study of control samples from healthy donors and cancer patients (dated by TCRdb to between 2020 and 2021). Preparation of the library involved the immunoSEQ multiplex PCR assay. TCRdb carries this immuneACCESS record with in-frame sequences only. Its versions omit some clonotypes, under half of them owing to an unresolved V gene in the studies checked, with the rest unexplained. In all, the sample holds around 110,000 clones, and 93% of those were seen once. The leading ten clones occupy 2% to 3% of the sample. Sequences were obtained from blood. These receptor sequences come from a man aged 25 to 45 in good health.

The chain links TRBV6-4 to TRBJ2-3; D gene ambiguous. Germline CDR1 is MRHNA and CDR2 is SNTAGT. The CDR3 contains 13 residues. V gave up 4 bases and J gave up 2 bases, with 7 bases separating them. The CDR3 nucleotides are TGTGCCAGCAGTGTTGTGACCACAGATACGCAGTATTTT. Translating it yields CASSVVTTDTQYF.

The rearrangement links TRBV5-1 to TRBJ2-7; possibly TRBD2 for D (7 bases). CDR3 length: 21 residues. Trimming took off 0 bases at V and 2 bases at J, with 30 bases between the two ends. CDR1 and CDR2 (germline): SGHRS, YFSETQ. The CDR3 region has the DNA TGCGCCAGCAGCTTGGATATGGCGGGGGCCCACGAAGGAGCCGACCCCTACGAGCAGTACTTC. This sequence encodes CASSLDMAGAHEGADPYEQYF.

The chain is built from TRBV2 and TRBJ2-3; 9 nucleotides align to TRBD2. The CDR3 has 14 amino acids. The V segment lost 8 bases and the J segment 3 bases; nucleotides outside the gene matches: 6. Germline lookup yields CDR1 SNHLY and CDR2 FYNNEI. The CDR3 here is CASQTSGGTDTQYF. CDR3 nucleotides: TGTGCCAGCCAGACTAGCGGAGGGACAGATACGCAGTATTTT.

This chain links TRBV9 with TRBJ2-1; D remains unclear. This CDR3 spans 12 amino acids. The V gene's germline CDR1 is SGDLS and CDR2 YYNGEE. Trimming pared 4 bases from V and 8 bases from J, leaving 10 bases between. In DNA, the CDR3 is TGTGCCAGCAGCCCGACAATGGATGAGCAGTTCTTC. Protein sequence: CASSPTMDEQFF.

This clone was seen a single time. The chain is built from TRBV6-6 and TRBJ2-3; D is unresolved. Germline values: CDR1 MNHNY, CDR2 SVGAGI (reference sequence). The CDR3 contains 12 residues. V was trimmed by 2 bases and J by 5 bases, leaving 5 bases between them. The CDR3 DNA follows: TGTGCCAGCAGTTACGGAGAAGATACGCAGTATTTT. Translation gives CASSYGEDTQYF.

The gene calls are TRBV5-1 and TRBJ1-2, with 9 bases fitting TRBD1. The germline V gene has CDR1 SGHRS and CDR2 YFSETQ. The CDR3 is made up of 15 amino acids. Unmatched junction bases numbered 9, after V lost 2 bases and J lost 7 bases. The CDR3 loop reads CASSLGTGKLSGYTF. The CDR3 region has the DNA TGCGCCAGCAGCTTAGGGACAGGGAAATTGAGTGGCTACACCTTC.

V is TRBV6-5 and J is TRBJ1-4; D is perhaps TRBD1 (6 bases). Germline V gene data show CDR1 as MNHEY and CDR2 as SVGAGI. The CDR3 loop spans 14 amino acids. Trimming cost V 6 bases and J 4 bases, with 12 bases left between them. CDR3 protein: CASRKGQLNEKLFF. CDR3 nucleotides: TGTGCCAGCAGGAAAGGACAGCTTAATGAAAAACTGTTTTTT.

The chain joins TRBV15 to TRBJ1-5; D is unresolved. Trimming left V 0 bases short and J 11 bases short, with 11 bases between. Germline V gene data show CDR1 as LNHNV and CDR2 as YYDKDF (reference sequence). This CDR3 spans 13 amino acids. Here the CDR3 DNA reads TGTGCCACCAGCAGAGATCATTCCGGTACCCAGCATTTT. Encoded protein: CATSRDHSGTQHF.

The rearrangement links TRBV5-4 to TRBJ1-2; a possible D gene is TRBD1 (6 bases). V lost 2 bases, J lost 6 bases, and 17 bases lay in between. The CDR3 is 15 residues long. Germline loops: CDR1 SGHNT, CDR2 YYREEE (reference sequence). The CDR3 nucleotides read TGTGCCAGCAGCTTAGGGGGGGCGCGTAGGAATGGCTACACCTTC. The encoded protein is CASSLGGARRNGYTF. Full variable domain (outside the CDR3, taken from reference TRBV5-4 and TRBJ1-2): ETGVTQSPTHLIKTRGQQVTLRCSSQSGHNTVSWYQQALGQGPQFIFQYYREEENGRGNFPPRFSGLQFPNYSSELNVNALELDDSALYLCASSLGGARRNGYTFGSGTRLTVV.

The CDR3: CATSDLTRPMNTEAFF. The CDR3 region has the DNA TGTGCCACCAGTGATTTGACCAGGCCGATGAACACTGAAGCTTTCTTT. This chain joins TRBV24-1 and TRBJ1-1, with unresolved D. The CDR3 spans 16 residues. Germline values: CDR1 KGHDR, CDR2 SFDVKD. V was cut by 0 bases and J by 0 bases, with 10 bases left in between.

The V call is TRBV5-1, the J call TRBJ2-5, with unresolved D. V was shortened by 0 bases and J by 2 bases, with 14 bases between the two germline ends. Per the germline V gene, CDR1 is SGHRS and CDR2 is YFSETQ. The CDR3 totals 16 residues. Written as DNA, the CDR3 is TGCGCCAGCAGCTTGGAAGGGTTCGAAAGACAAGAGACCCAGTACTTC. Translated, it gives CASSLEGFERQETQYF.

The genes are TRBV5-1 and TRBJ2-7; TRBD1 aligns across 9 bases. This CDR3 is 15 amino acids long. J was trimmed by 5 bases and V by 4 bases; bases with no gene match: 10. The germline V gene has CDR1 SGHRS and CDR2 YFSETQ. The CDR3, as DNA: TGCGCCAGCAGCCTGGGACAGGGAAGCCTCAACGAGCAGTACGTC. It translates to CASSLGQGSLNEQYV.

The J gene is TRBJ2-3, the V gene TRBV10-3; the match to TRBD1 covers 8 bases. CDR1 is ENHRY, CDR2 SYGVKD, per germline. CDR3 size: 17 residues. V gave up 1 base and J gave up 2 bases; unmatched junction bases: 8. CDR3 coding DNA: TGTGCCATCAGTGAGTTAGATAGGGACAGGTTCACAGATACGCAGTATTTT. Encoded protein: CAISELDRDRFTDTQYF.

This rearrangement joins TRBV27 to TRBJ1-2; D may be TRBD1 (5 bases). Between the trimmed V and J ends, which lost 5 bases and 8 bases, there was a span of 12 bases. The CDR3 runs to 12 residues. In germline, CDR1 is MNHEY, CDR2 SMNVEV (reference sequence). This chain's CDR3 is CASSVGVGGYTF. The CDR3 DNA is TGTGCCAGCAGTGTGGGGGTAGGAGGCTACACCTTC.

The genes are TRBV4-2 and TRBJ1-2; unclear D gene. This CDR3 contains 14 residues. CDR1 and CDR2 from the germline V gene are LGHNA and YNFKEQ. The V end lost 0 bases, the J end lost 8 bases, and 13 bases lay between the germline ends. CDR3 residues: CASSQDLVVTGYTF. The CDR3 DNA reads TGTGCCAGCAGCCAAGATCTAGTTGTTACGGGCTACACCTTC.

The rearrangement uses TRBV28 and TRBJ2-1, with 7 bases that match TRBD1. The CDR3 totals 13 residues. The V and J ends lost 6 bases and 10 bases, in that order; junction bases with no gene match: 9. The germline V gene has CDR1 MDHEN and CDR2 SYDVKM. CDR3 amino acids: CASRRQGVVEQFF. CDR3 DNA sequence: TGTGCCAGCAGGCGACAGGGAGTAGTAGAGCAGTTCTTC.

The chain employs TRBV12-3 or TRBV12-4 and TRBJ2-1; D may be TRBD1 (5 bases). This CDR3 comprises 13 residues. Trimming removed 7 bases from V and 5 bases from J, with 12 bases in between. CDR3 in DNA: TGTGCCAGCACCACGACAGAAGACAATGAGCAGTTCTTC. Protein sequence: CASTTTEDNEQFF.

The chain carries TRBV5-1 and TRBJ1-3, with D uncertain. In germline, CDR1 is SGHRS, CDR2 YFSETQ. The CDR3 contains 15 residues. Trimming shortened V by 4 bases and J by 7 bases, and 18 bases separated the two germline ends. CDR3 amino acids: CASSAFGRLGNTIYF. As DNA, the CDR3 is TGCGCCAGCAGCGCGTTTGGGCGTCTCGGCAACACCATATATTTT.

A few counts support this clone. The V and J genes are TRBV6-5 and TRBJ1-2, with D unresolved. The CDR3 is 13 amino acids. Trimming left V 4 bases short and J 2 bases short, with 8 bases between. Germline V gives CDR1 MNHEY, CDR2 SVGAGI. Here the CDR3 reads CASSSKENYGYTF. CDR3 sequence (DNA): TGTGCCAGCAGTTCAAAGGAAAACTATGGCTACACCTTC.

The chain carries TRBV9 and TRBJ1-5; weak D call: TRBD1 (5 bases). The CDR3 has 13 amino acids. Germline V gene data show CDR1 as SGDLS and CDR2 as YYNGEE. Trimming shortened V by 3 bases and J by 7 bases, and 11 bases separated the two germline ends. CDR3 sequence (DNA): TGTGCCAGCAGCGAGACAGTCTCCCAGCCCCAGCATTTT. It encodes CASSETVSQPQHF.

The V call is TRBV3-1 (or the pseudogene TRBV3-2), the J call TRBJ2-1, with a possible D match to TRBD2 (6 bases). CDR3 length: 15 residues. Trimming pared 5 bases from V and 4 bases from J, leaving 15 bases between. Germline CDR1 LGHDT, CDR2 YNNKEL (reference sequence). The CDR3, as DNA: TGTGCCAGCAGCTCTAGCGCTCCATCATACAATGAGCAGTTCTTC. Its protein is CASSSSAPSYNEQFF.

On this clone: At one boundary the junction diverges from the germline segment, which might be a read error. The chain has TRBV7-3 and TRBJ1-4, with D perhaps TRBD1 (5 bases). The CDR3 has 15 residues. The V gene's germline CDR1 is SGHTA and CDR2 FQGTGA. CDR3 sequence: CVSSLNPGTNEKLFF. The DNA for the CDR3 is TGTGTCAGCAGCTTAAACCCAGGGACTAATGAAAAACTGTTTTTT. Complete variable domain (other parts from reference TRBV7-3 and TRBJ1-4): GAGVSQTPSNKVTEKGKYVELRCDPISGHTALYWYRQSLGQGPEFLIYFQGTGAADDSGLPNDRFFAVRPEGSVSTLKIQRTERGDSAVYLCVSSLNPGTNEKLFFGSGTQLSVL.

This chain links TRBV28 with TRBJ1-1, with D possibly being TRBD1 (6 bases). Trimming stripped 5 bases from V and 7 bases from J, with 14 bases between. The germline CDR1 and CDR2 sequences are MDHEN and SYDVKM. The CDR3 has 13 residues. The CDR3 nucleotides read TGTGCCAGCAGTCTACAGGGCTCGGGTGAAGCTTTCTTT. Protein product: CASSLQGSGEAFF. The whole variable domain, filled in from reference TRBV28 and TRBJ1-1, reads DVKVTQSSRYLVKRTGEKVFLECVQDMDHENMFWYRQDPGLGLRLIYFSYDVKMKEKGDIPEGYSVSREKKERFSLILESASTNQTSMYLCASSLQGSGEAFFGQGTRLTVV.

This clone came up once. The genes are TRBV9 and TRBJ1-1; unclear D gene. V was pared by 3 bases and J by 5 bases, with 20 bases between. This CDR3 has 16 residues. CDR1 is SGDLS and CDR2 is YYNGEE in the germline V gene. The CDR3 nucleotides are TGTGCCAGCAGCGGAACTCGGGTTGGGGTTGGGACTGAAGCTTTCTTT. This sequence encodes CASSGTRVGVGTEAFF.

The rearrangement uses TRBV4-1 and TRBJ2-7; possible D gene TRBD2, 5 bases. The CDR3 covers 14 residues. The V gene lost 4 bases and the J gene lost 3 bases, with 13 bases spanning the gap. Per the germline V gene, CDR1 is MGHRA and CDR2 is YSYEKL. DNA of the CDR3: TGCGCCAGCAGCCCTGGTCGGGGAAGCTACGAGCAGTACGTC. It is translated as CASSPGRGSYEQYV.

V gene TRBV25-1 combines with J gene TRBJ1-2; unclear D gene. The germline V and J ends were trimmed by 3 bases and 4 bases, with 15 bases remaining between them. Per germline, CDR1 MGHDK and CDR2 SYGVNS. CDR3 length: 15 residues. DNA for the CDR3: TGTGCCAGCAGTGACGGTGGCAGGAGAACCTATGGCTACACCTTC. Translation gives CASSDGGRRTYGYTF.

The genes are TRBV7-2 and TRBJ2-6; 10 nucleotides line up with TRBD1. CDR3 length: 16 residues. CDR1 and CDR2 (germline): SGHTA, FQGNSA. Trimming took 6 bases from V and 4 from J; bases not matched to a gene: 6. The CDR3 DNA reads TGTGCCAGCAGTCGACAGGGGGCGGCGGGGGCCAACGTCCTGACTTTC. It codes for CASSRQGAAGANVLTF.

This chain links TRBV5-1 with TRBJ1-1; 9 nucleotides align to TRBD1. CDR3 size: 12 residues. J gave up 8 bases and V 3 bases, and 2 bases lay outside the gene matches. The germline CDR1 and CDR2 sequences are SGHRS and YFSETQ. The CDR3 reads CASSSGQGEAFF. In nucleotides, the CDR3 is TGCGCCAGCAGCTCGGGACAGGGCGAAGCTTTCTTT.

In its sample, this clone was seen once. The chain employs TRBV29-1 and TRBJ1-2; a weak D match, TRBD1 (5 bases). The germline V and J ends were trimmed by 6 bases and 3 bases, with 23 bases remaining between them. The CDR3 is 16 residues long. CDR1 is SQVTM, CDR2 ANQGSEA, per germline. CDR3 in DNA: TGCAGCGTCCTCTCCCGGGGCCGCGGCTTGGACTATGGCTACACCTTC. Translation gives CSVLSRGRGLDYGYTF.